These 31 T cell receptor beta chains came from one sample sequenced in a study of vaccination effects on CD4 cells after COVID-19. Subsequent to 10 days of culture, CD4+ T cells were isolated. Everyone in the study got two shots of either the BNT162b2 or mRNA-1273 vaccine. No antigen is known for these receptors. The repertoire was sequenced with immunoSEQ multiplex PCR; TCRdb's copy has only in-frame clones and lacks some. The sample includes tens of thousands of clones, around two thirds of them seen just once. The sequences come from CD4+ T cells from PBMCs cultured without peptide, collected after COVID-19 vaccination. Every receptor here comes from a human donor who received a COVID-19 vaccine.

The V and J genes are TRBV19 and TRBJ1-1, with D possibly matching TRBD1 (6 bases). The CDR3 runs to 15 residues. Trimming took 5 bases from V and 0 from J, leaving 13 bases between them. CDR1 and CDR2 (germline): LNHDA, SQIVND (reference sequence). DNA of the CDR3: TGTGCCAGTAGTTTGTCGACAGGCCTGAACACTGAAGCTTTCTTT. This codes for CASSLSTGLNTEAFF.

The rearrangement uses TRBV24-1 and TRBJ2-1; D not resolved. The V and J ends lost 5 bases and 10 bases respectively, with 14 bases between them. Germline assignment: CDR1 KGHDR and CDR2 SFDVKD. The CDR3 runs to 13 residues. CDR3 nucleotide sequence: TGTGCCACCAGTGTAGGAAGTAAGGGCGAGCAGTTCTTC. As protein: CATSVGSKGEQFF.

In its sample, this clone was seen a few times. The V and J genes are TRBV6-5 and TRBJ2-3, with D possibly called TRBD1 or TRBD2 (5 bases each). The length of the CDR3 is 15 residues. Germline V lookup: CDR1 MNHEY, CDR2 SVGAGI. With 0 bases removed from V and 3 bases from J, the gap between germline ends came to 10 bases. This chain's CDR3 is CASSYSGTGTDTQYF. CDR3 coding DNA: TGTGCCAGCAGTTACTCAGGGACGGGTACAGATACGCAGTATTTT.

This clone has only a few counts. The CDR3 here is CASTDNRQGGREQYV. DNA of the CDR3: TGTGCCAGCACCGACAACCGACAGGGGGGCCGCGAGCAGTACGTC. J is TRBJ2-7 and V is TRBV28, with TRBD1 matching over 9 bases. The CDR3 extends over 15 amino acids. Looked up from germline, CDR1 is MDHEN and CDR2 is SYDVKM. V dropped 7 bases and J dropped 6; count of bases not matched to a gene: 13.

This sequence joins TRBV7-3 and TRBJ1-1; no reliable D call. Germline V CDR1 and CDR2: SGHTA, FQGTGA. V was trimmed by 5 bases and J by 1 base, leaving 17 bases between them. This CDR3 has 16 residues. The CDR3 nucleotides are TGTGCCAGCAGCCCCAGGCCCACTACATCGAACACTGAAGCTTTCTTT. It encodes CASSPRPTTSNTEAFF.

This clone is a singleton in its sample. CDR3 loop: CASTMEGTIRQPQHF. DNA of the CDR3: TGTGCCAGTACCATGGAGGGAACCATTAGGCAGCCCCAGCATTTT. This chain connects TRBV19 to TRBJ1-5; no firm D call. The CDR3 contains 15 residues. The V gene lost 7 bases and the J gene lost 7 bases, with 20 bases spanning the gap. CDR1 is LNHDA and CDR2 is SQIVND in the germline V gene (reference sequence).

This clone came up once. The chain combines TRBV5-1 with TRBJ1-4; 10 bases map to TRBD1. The length of the CDR3 is 17 residues. V gave up 0 bases and J gave up 0 bases; unmatched junction bases: 2. CDR1 is SGHRS and CDR2 is YFSETQ in the germline V gene. CDR3 sequence: CASSLGGQGATNEKLFF. CDR3 in DNA: TGCGCCAGCAGCTTGGGAGGACAGGGGGCAACTAATGAAAAACTGTTTTTT.

This clone was observed a few times. The V call is TRBV7-2, the J call TRBJ1-1; no firm D call. Germline assignment: CDR1 SGHTA and CDR2 FQGNSA. With 3 bases removed from V and 2 bases from J, the gap between germline ends came to 7 bases. This CDR3 has 13 residues. CDR3 protein: CASSLIGNTEAFF. The CDR3 nucleotides are TGTGCCAGCAGCTTGATCGGAAACACTGAAGCTTTCTTT.

The chain carries TRBV5-1 and TRBJ2-2; D is unresolved. The CDR3 sequence is 15 residues long. Trimming stripped 2 bases from V and 1 base from J, with 9 bases between. Germline V gives CDR1 SGHRS, CDR2 YFSETQ. The CDR3 is CASSLYSENTGELFF. As DNA, the CDR3 is TGCGCCAGCAGCTTATACAGTGAGAACACCGGGGAGCTGTTTTTT. Looking up the rest from reference TRBV5-1 and TRBJ2-2 gives the full variable domain: KAGVTQTPRYLIKTRGQQVTLSCSPISGHRSVSWYQQTPGQGLQFLFEYFSETQRNKGNFPGRFSGRQFSNSRSEMNVSTLELGDSALYLCASSLYSENTGELFFGEGSRLTVL.

The chain combines TRBV5-5 with TRBJ1-1; D is unclear. Looked up from germline, CDR1 is SGHKS and CDR2 is YYEKEE (reference sequence). V gave up 0 bases and J gave up 2 bases, with 11 bases separating them. The CDR3 loop spans 15 amino acids. CDR3 sequence reads: CASSLDLLRNTEAFF. The DNA for the CDR3 is TGTGCCAGCAGCTTGGATCTATTGCGAAACACTGAAGCTTTCTTT. Variable domain in full (rest from reference TRBV5-5 and TRBJ1-1): DAGVTQSPTHLIKTRGQQVTLRCSPISGHKSVSWYQQVLGQGPQFIFQYYEKEERGRGNFPDRFSARQFPNYSSELNVNALLLGDSALYLCASSLDLLRNTEAFFGQGTRLTVV.

This clone was counted a few times. This chain connects TRBV10-2 to TRBJ2-3; the D is unclear. Trimming pared 6 bases from V and 6 bases from J, leaving 7 bases between. Germline-derived CDR1 and CDR2 are WSHSY and SAAADI. This CDR3 has 11 residues. CDR3 loop: CASSVGDTQYF. The CDR3 nucleotides read TGCGCCAGCAGCGTGGGGGATACGCAGTATTTT.

This clone is a singleton in its sample. V and J are TRBV5-1 and TRBJ1-1; a weak D match, TRBD1 (6 bases). Trimming shortened V by 5 bases and J by 3 bases, and 29 bases separated the two germline ends. This CDR3 has 19 amino acids. Germline CDR1 reads SGHRS; CDR2 reads YFSETQ. The CDR3 here is CASSFSDPGHLSWDTEAFF. Here the CDR3 DNA reads TGCGCCAGCAGTTTTTCGGACCCGGGACACCTAAGTTGGGACACTGAAGCTTTCTTT. Drawing the rest from reference TRBV5-1 and TRBJ1-1, the complete variable domain is KAGVTQTPRYLIKTRGQQVTLSCSPISGHRSVSWYQQTPGQGLQFLFEYFSETQRNKGNFPGRFSGRQFSNSRSEMNVSTLELGDSALYLCASSFSDPGHLSWDTEAFFGQGTRLTVV.

The V call is TRBV28, the J call TRBJ1-3, with 7 bases fitting TRBD1. The CDR3 contains 17 residues. Per germline, CDR1 MDHEN and CDR2 SYDVKM. V trimming: 2 bases; J trimming: 0 bases; junction bases outside the gene matches: 7. CDR3 sequence: CASSLVGQVYSGNTIYF. In DNA, the CDR3 is TGTGCCAGCAGTTTAGTTGGACAGGTCTACTCTGGAAACACCATATATTTT.

V usage is TRBV19 and J usage is TRBJ2-1; D ambiguous. The CDR3 is 16 residues long. Germline CDR1 and CDR2: LNHDA and SQIVND (reference sequence). The V gene lost 4 bases and the J gene lost 0 bases, with 13 bases spanning the gap. For the CDR3, the DNA is TGTGCCAGTAGTAAGGAGTTCCGAAGCTCCTACAATGAGCAGTTCTTC. Amino acids: CASSKEFRSSYNEQFF.

The chain recombines TRBV12-5 with TRBJ1-1, with D perhaps TRBD1 (5 bases). CDR3 length: 13 residues. V lost 5 bases to trimming and J lost 4 bases, with 11 bases between them. Germline loops: CDR1 LGHNT, CDR2 FRNRAP. The CDR3 loop is CASGIQGSTEAFF. CDR3 nucleotides: TGTGCTAGTGGTATTCAGGGAAGCACTGAAGCTTTCTTT.

The rearrangement joins TRBV30 to TRBJ1-5; tentatively, D is TRBD1 (5 bases). The germline V gene encodes CDR1 GTSNPN and CDR2 SVGIG (reference sequence). The ends were cut back, 2 bases at V and 0 bases at J, with 11 bases in the middle. This CDR3 is 15 amino acids long. The CDR3 region is CAWSRDSNSNQPQHF. DNA of the CDR3: TGTGCCTGGAGTCGTGACAGCAATAGCAATCAGCCCCAGCATTTT.

The chain joins TRBV7-2 to TRBJ1-2, with 7 bases lining up with TRBD1. V shed 0 bases, J shed 4 bases, and the junction held 2 bases outside the gene matches. Germline CDR1 SGHTA, CDR2 FQGNSA. This CDR3 contains 14 residues. CDR3 nucleotides: TGTGCCAGCAGCTTAGCAACAGGGGCCTATGGCTACACCTTC. This sequence encodes CASSLATGAYGYTF.

V usage is TRBV5-1 and J usage is TRBJ1-5; D is perhaps TRBD1 (6 bases). Germline V lookup: CDR1 SGHRS, CDR2 YFSETQ. The V end was cut by 0 bases, the J end by 1 base, with 11 bases between. The CDR3 loop spans 16 amino acids. CDR3 region: CASSLGGGGSNQPQHF. The CDR3 nucleotides are TGCGCCAGCAGCTTGGGAGGGGGTGGAAGCAATCAGCCCCAGCATTTT.

This sequence joins TRBV3-1 (or the pseudogene TRBV3-2) and TRBJ2-5; the D gene could be TRBD1 or TRBD2 (6 bases each). The CDR3 has 14 amino acids. The germline gives CDR1 LGHDT, CDR2 YNNKEL (reference sequence). Trimming left V 4 bases short and J 4 bases short, with 13 bases between. The CDR3 nucleotides read TGTGCCAGCAGCCCCCTCGGGGGCAGAGAGACCCAGTACTTC. It encodes CASSPLGGRETQYF.

This chain connects TRBV4-3 to TRBJ2-1, with no clear D. The CDR3 sequence is 13 residues long. Trimming left V 2 bases short and J 10 bases short, with 12 bases between. The germline V gene encodes CDR1 LGHNA and CDR2 YSLEER. The CDR3 protein is CASSQQTQREQFF. The DNA for the CDR3 is TGCGCCAGCAGCCAACAAACCCAAAGGGAGCAGTTCTTC.

The chain has TRBV14 and TRBJ2-1; TRBD1 agrees at 8 bases. The CDR3 extends over 14 amino acids. Per germline, CDR1 SGHDN and CDR2 FVKESK. The J segment lost 4 bases and the V segment lost 4 bases, leaving 3 bases of the junction unmatched. The CDR3 loop reads CASSLGTGYNEQFF. CDR3 nucleotide sequence: TGTGCCAGCAGCCTTGGGACAGGATACAATGAGCAGTTCTTC.

This chain uses TRBV18 with TRBJ1-4; D is undetermined. The CDR3 runs to 14 residues. Germline V lookup: CDR1 KGHSH, CDR2 LQKENI. V lost 4 bases, J lost 0 bases, and 6 bases lay in between. CDR3 residues: CASSRKATNEKLFF. The CDR3 coding sequence is TGTGCCAGCTCACGGAAAGCAACTAATGAAAAACTGTTTTTT.

This chain links TRBV7-9 with TRBJ1-2; the match to TRBD1 covers 9 bases. In germline, CDR1 is SEHNR, CDR2 FQNEAQ (reference sequence). V shed 4 bases and J 6 bases; nucleotides not matched to a gene: 6. The CDR3 runs 14 residues. CDR3 DNA sequence: TGTGCCAGCAGCTCGACGGGACAGGGTCATGGCTACACCTTC. This codes for CASSSTGQGHGYTF.

This clone showed up just once. The chain joins TRBV28 to TRBJ2-3, with D maybe TRBD2 (5 bases). CDR3 length equals 14 residues. Between the trimmed V and J ends, which lost 3 bases and 6 bases, there was a span of 13 bases. Germline lookup yields CDR1 MDHEN and CDR2 SYDVKM. Here the CDR3 reads CASSLSAPGDTQYF. CDR3 nucleotides: TGTGCCAGCAGTTTGTCGGCGCCGGGGGATACGCAGTATTTT.

The CDR3 sequence is CAWTRSAVNYGYTF. The CDR3 DNA reads TGTGCCTGGACAAGGTCCGCAGTGAACTATGGCTACACCTTC. The chain carries TRBV30 and TRBJ1-2; D uncertain. Trimming took 4 bases from V and 2 from J, leaving 14 bases between them. The CDR3 totals 14 residues. Germline V gives CDR1 GTSNPN, CDR2 SVGIG (reference sequence).

V and J are TRBV19 and TRBJ1-1; D gene unclear. Germline CDR1 and CDR2: LNHDA and SQIVND (reference sequence). V lost 2 bases and J 6 bases, leaving 13 bases between the germline ends. The CDR3 sequence is 14 residues long. CDR3 sequence reads: CASSISRVGPEAFF. The CDR3 DNA sequence: TGTGCCAGTAGTATATCTAGGGTCGGGCCTGAAGCTTTCTTT.

The chain carries TRBV24-1 and TRBJ2-3, with 7 bases identical to TRBD2. The V segment lost 5 bases and the J segment 5 bases; nucleotides outside the gene matches: 9. CDR3 length: 15 residues. CDR1 and CDR2 (germline): KGHDR, SFDVKD. CDR3 sequence reads: CATSGAPGGGDTQYF. Written as DNA, the CDR3 is TGTGCCACCAGTGGAGCGCCGGGGGGTGGAGATACGCAGTATTTT.

V is TRBV6-5 and J is TRBJ2-2, with D perhaps matching TRBD1 or TRBD2 (5 bases each). V gave up 1 base and J gave up 2 bases, with 8 bases separating them. Germline values: CDR1 MNHEY, CDR2 SVGAGI. The CDR3 has 15 residues. CDR3 region: CASSYWDPNTGELFF. CDR3 nucleotides: TGTGCCAGCAGTTACTGGGACCCAAACACCGGGGAGCTGTTTTTT.

The CDR3 region is CASSAGSNQPQHF. In nucleotides, the CDR3 is TGTGCCAGCAGTGCGGGCAGCAATCAGCCCCAGCATTTT. V and J are TRBV2 and TRBJ1-5; D gene uncertain. The length of the CDR3 is 13 residues. Germline V gene data show CDR1 as SNHLY and CDR2 as FYNNEI. V lost 4 bases to trimming and J lost 1 base, with 5 bases between them.

The chain links TRBV7-9 to TRBJ1-4; D is unclear. Germline V gene sequence: CDR1 SEHNR, CDR2 FQNEAQ (reference sequence). This CDR3 spans 16 amino acids. V was clipped by 1 base and J by 7 bases, with 16 bases between them. CDR3 region: CASSLVGIGRGEKLFF. CDR3 nucleotide sequence: TGTGCCAGCAGCTTAGTTGGGATAGGGAGAGGTGAAAAACTGTTTTTT.

CDR3 amino acids: CASSQARAGSTDTQYF. The CDR3 nucleotides read TGCGCCAGCAGCCAGGCCCGGGCGGGAAGCACAGATACGCAGTATTTT. This rearrangement joins TRBV4-1 to TRBJ2-3, with D possibly being TRBD2 (6 bases). Deletions cut 3 bases from V and 0 bases from J, with 13 bases between. The CDR3 contains 16 residues. Germline assignment: CDR1 MGHRA and CDR2 YSYEKL.